This TCR beta chain was captured by sequencing in a study of T cell responses to AZD1222 COVID-19 vaccine. A word on this clone: The target antigen is unknown.

Findings and caveats of the study: At baseline, seropositivity was found in only six AZD1222 recipients. Spike-specific TCR depth and breadth grew after two AZD1222 doses. Variant regions that are unmutated are reportedly the target of nearly half of spike-specific TCRs.

From germline, CDR1 is SQVTM and CDR2 ANQGSEA. This CDR3 has 15 residues. The V gene end was trimmed by 3 bases and the J gene end by 7 bases; junction bases not matched to a gene: 12. Clones were read by immunoSEQ multiplex PCR, and TCRdb kept only the in-frame ones, dropping some. The sample includes 140,000 to 150,000 clones, 82% of them seen just once. The rearrangement links TRBV29-1 to TRBJ1-2; 9 positions agree with TRBD1. Sequenced material: peripheral blood, taken on day 0 of MenACWY control vaccination. This clonotype was obtained from an adult in good health. The CDR3 DNA follows: TGCAGCGTTGAGAGTTGGACAGGGGTTGGTAGTGGCTACACCTTC. This codes for CSVESWTGVGSGYTF.